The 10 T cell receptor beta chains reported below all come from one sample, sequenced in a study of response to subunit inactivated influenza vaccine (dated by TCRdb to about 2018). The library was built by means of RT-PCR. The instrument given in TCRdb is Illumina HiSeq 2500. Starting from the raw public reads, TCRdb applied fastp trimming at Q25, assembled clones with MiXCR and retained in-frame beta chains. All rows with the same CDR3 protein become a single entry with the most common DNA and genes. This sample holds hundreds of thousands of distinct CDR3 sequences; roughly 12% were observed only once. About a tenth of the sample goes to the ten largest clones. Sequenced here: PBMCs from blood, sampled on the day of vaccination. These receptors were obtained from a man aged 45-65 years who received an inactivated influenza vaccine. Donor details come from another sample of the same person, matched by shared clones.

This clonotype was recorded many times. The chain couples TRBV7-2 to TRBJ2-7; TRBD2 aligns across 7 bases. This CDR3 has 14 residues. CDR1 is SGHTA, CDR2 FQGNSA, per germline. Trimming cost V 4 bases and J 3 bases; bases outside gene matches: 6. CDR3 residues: CASSWAGLDYEQYF. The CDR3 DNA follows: TGTGCCAGCAGCTGGGCCGGACTAGACTACGAGCAGTACTTC.

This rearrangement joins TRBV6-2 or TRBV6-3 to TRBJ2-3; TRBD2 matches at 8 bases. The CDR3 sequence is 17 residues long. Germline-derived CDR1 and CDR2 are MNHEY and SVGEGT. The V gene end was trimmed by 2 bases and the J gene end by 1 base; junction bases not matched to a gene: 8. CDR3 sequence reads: CASSYTRAGVRTDTQYF. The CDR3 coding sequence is TGTGCCAGCAGTTACACGAGAGCGGGGGTCCGCACAGATACGCAGTATTTT.

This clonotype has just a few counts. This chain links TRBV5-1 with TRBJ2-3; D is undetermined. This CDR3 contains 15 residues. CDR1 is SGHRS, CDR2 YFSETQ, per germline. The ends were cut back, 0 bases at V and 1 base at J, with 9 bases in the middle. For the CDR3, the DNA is TGCGCCAGCAGCTTGGTCGCCGCAGGCACAGATACGCAGTATTTT. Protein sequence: CASSLVAAGTDTQYF.

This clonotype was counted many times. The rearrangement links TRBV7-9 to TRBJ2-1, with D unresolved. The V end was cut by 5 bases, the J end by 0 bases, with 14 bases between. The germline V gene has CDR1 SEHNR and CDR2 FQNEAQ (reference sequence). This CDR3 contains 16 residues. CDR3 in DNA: TGTGCCAGCAGCCGGCCGGAGCAGAACTCCTACAATGAGCAGTTCTTC. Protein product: CASSRPEQNSYNEQFF.

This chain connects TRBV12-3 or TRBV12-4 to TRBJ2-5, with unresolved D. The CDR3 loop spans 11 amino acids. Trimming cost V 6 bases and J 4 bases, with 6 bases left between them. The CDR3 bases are TGTGCCAGCAGGAATTCAGAGACCCAGTACTTC. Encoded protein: CASRNSETQYF.

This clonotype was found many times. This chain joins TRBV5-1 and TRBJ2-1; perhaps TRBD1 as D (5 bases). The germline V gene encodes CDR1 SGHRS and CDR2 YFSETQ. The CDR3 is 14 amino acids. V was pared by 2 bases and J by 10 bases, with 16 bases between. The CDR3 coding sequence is TGCGCCAGCAGCTTACGAGACAGAGCCCACGAGCAGTTCTTC. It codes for CASSLRDRAHEQFF.

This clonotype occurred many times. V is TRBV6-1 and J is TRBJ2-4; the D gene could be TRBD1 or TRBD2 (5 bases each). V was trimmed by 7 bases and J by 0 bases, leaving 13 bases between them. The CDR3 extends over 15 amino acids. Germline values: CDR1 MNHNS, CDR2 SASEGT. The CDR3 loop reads CASTRDLTAKNIQYF. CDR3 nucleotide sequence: TGTGCCAGCACTAGGGACCTTACAGCCAAAAACATTCAGTACTTC.

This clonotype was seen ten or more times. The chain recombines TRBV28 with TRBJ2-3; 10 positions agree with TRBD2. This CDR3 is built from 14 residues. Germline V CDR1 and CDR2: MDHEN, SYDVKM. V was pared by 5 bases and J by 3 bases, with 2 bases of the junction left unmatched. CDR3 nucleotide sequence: TGTGCCAGCAGTCCAGCGGGAGGGACAGATACGCAGTATTTT. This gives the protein CASSPAGGTDTQYF.

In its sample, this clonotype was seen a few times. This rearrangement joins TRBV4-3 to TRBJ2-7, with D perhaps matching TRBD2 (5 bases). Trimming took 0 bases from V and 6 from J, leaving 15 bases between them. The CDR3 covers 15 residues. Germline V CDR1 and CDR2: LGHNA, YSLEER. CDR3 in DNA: TGCGCCAGCAGCCAAGATGGTCTAGCAATCGGCGAGCAGTACTTC. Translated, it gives CASSQDGLAIGEQYF.

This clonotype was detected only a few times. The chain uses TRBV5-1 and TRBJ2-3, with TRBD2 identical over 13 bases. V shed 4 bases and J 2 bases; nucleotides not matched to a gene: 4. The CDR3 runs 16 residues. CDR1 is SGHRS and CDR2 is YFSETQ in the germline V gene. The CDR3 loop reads CASSAGLAGSTDTQYF. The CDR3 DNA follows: TGCGCCAGCAGCGCGGGACTAGCGGGATCCACAGATACGCAGTATTTT.